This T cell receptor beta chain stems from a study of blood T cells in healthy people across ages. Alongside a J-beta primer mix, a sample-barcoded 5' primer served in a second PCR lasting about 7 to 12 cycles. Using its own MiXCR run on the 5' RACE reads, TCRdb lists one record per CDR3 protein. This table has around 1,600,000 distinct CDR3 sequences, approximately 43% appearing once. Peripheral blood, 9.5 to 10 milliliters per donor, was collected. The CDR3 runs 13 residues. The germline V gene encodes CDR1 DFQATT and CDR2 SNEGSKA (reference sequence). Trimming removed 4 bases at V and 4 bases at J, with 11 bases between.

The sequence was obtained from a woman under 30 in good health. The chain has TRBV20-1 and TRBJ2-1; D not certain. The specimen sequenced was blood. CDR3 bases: TGCAGTGCTACTGACCAGCCTTACAATGAGCAGTTCTTC. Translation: CSATDQPYNEQFF.